This T cell receptor (beta chain) comes out of a study of a mutant IDH1 vaccine in newly diagnosed glioma. Germline CDR1 is MNHNS and CDR2 is SASEGT. V shed 6 bases and J shed 5 bases, with 11 bases lying between them. The length of the CDR3 is 14 residues. Noted time point: week 23, last vaccination. Each dose delivered 300 ug of mutant IDH1 20-mer peptide subcutaneously with imiquimod. TCRdb keeps only in-frame clones here, not all; method: immunoSEQ multiplex PCR. The sample has some 31,000 clones, roughly 80% seen once. Notes on this clone: The antigen remains unidentified.

J is TRBJ1-6 and V is TRBV6-1, with D perhaps matching TRBD1 (6 bases). The sample consisted of PBMCs, taken from a glioma patient whose treatment included an IDH1 peptide vaccine. This TCR came from a woman younger than 30 with glioma. The CDR3 sequence is CASRLRGDNSPLHF. The CDR3 DNA reads as TGTGCCAGCAGGCTTAGGGGGGATAATTCACCCCTCCACTTT.